Below, one T cell receptor beta chain is given with its context. Its antigen is still unknown. One base away there is no much larger clone; base qualities are not given. The data are from a study of blood T cell repertoires in COVID-19 (dated by TCRdb to 2018 to 2021). A note on the overall study: Samples covering the acute and convalescent phases of COVID-19 were provided by collaborators in the United States, Italy and Spain. Where available, HLA class I and class II types were obtained from metadata supplied by the sample provider rather than from assay-based typing. A freely available public database, intended as a resource for researchers studying the immune response to SARS-CoV-2, is where the repertoires were released. The sample metadata nearly always contained a de-identified subject ID, COVID-19 status, age in years and sex. The samples were drawn from two sources: the first 160 participants of the ongoing ImmuneRACE study, and 950 to 1,500 subjects contributed by 6 global collaborators. The dataset comprised deeply sampled blood TCRbeta repertoires from subjects exposed to, actively infected with, or recovered from COVID-19. The material from the prospective study consisted of cDNA or gDNA derived from T cells, B-cell-depleted T cells, or PBMCs.

TCRbeta CDR3 regions were amplified from genomic DNA using the immunoSEQ Assay, a bias-controlled multiplex PCR. Turning to the authors' computational methods: Nucleated cell counts per sample were estimated from amplification of reference gene primers within the assay. Sequence reads were collapsed and filtered to measure the absolute abundance of every unique TCRbeta CDR3 rearrangement. For each sample, productive Simpson clonality was calculated as the square root of Simpson's diversity index across productive rearrangements. The table was pulled from immuneACCESS by TCRdb, which kept in-frame rearrangements only. Such tables lose some clones; where checked, under half of the loss comes from unresolved V genes, and the rest has no known cause. Clonal size and the V and J genes are those of that table, whereas D and trimming came from the DNA. This sample gives some 490,000 clones in total; roughly 85% of them show up just once. Approximately 3.4% of the sample belongs to the ten largest clones.

V sheds 2 bases and J sheds 1 base, leaving 9 bases between their ends. CDR1 and CDR2 (MNHEY, SVGEGT) derive from the germline V gene. CDR3 length: 15 amino acids, cysteine to phenylalanine. This entry keeps only the CDR3 DNA: 45 bases, framed from base 1. Each collaborating institution followed its own protocols to collect whole blood in K2EDTA tubes. For TCRbeta analysis, collaborator samples were shipped as frozen whole blood, as isolated PBMCs, or as DNA extracted from either sample type. Study-wide conclusions, independent of this receptor: The amount of clinical and demographic metadata varied by source and participant and was provided uncurated.

This TCR was recovered from a human donor in a cohort sampled during active COVID-19. The chain joins TRBV6-2 or TRBV6-3 to TRBJ2-1; TRBD2 might be the D gene, on 6 matching bases. Sequencing was carried out using peripheral blood. The CDR3: CASSYEGLSYNEQFF. The base sequence is TGTGCCAGCAGTTACGAGGGACTTTCCTACAATGAGCAGTTCTTC.